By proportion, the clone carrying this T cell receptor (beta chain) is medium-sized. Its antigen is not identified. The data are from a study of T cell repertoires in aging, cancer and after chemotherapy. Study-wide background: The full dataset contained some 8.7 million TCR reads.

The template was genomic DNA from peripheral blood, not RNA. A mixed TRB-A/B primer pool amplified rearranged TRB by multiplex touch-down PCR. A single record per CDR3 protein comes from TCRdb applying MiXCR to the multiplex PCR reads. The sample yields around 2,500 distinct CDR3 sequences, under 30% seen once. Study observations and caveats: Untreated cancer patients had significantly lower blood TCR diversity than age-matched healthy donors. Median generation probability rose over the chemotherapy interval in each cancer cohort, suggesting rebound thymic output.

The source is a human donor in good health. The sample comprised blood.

As DNA, the CDR3 is TGTGCCAGCAGCTACGGCGTAGGGACCTACACAGATACGCAGTATTTT. Translation gives CASSYGVGTYTDTQYF. The V and J genes are TRBV5-6 and TRBJ2-3; D may be TRBD1 or TRBD2 (5 bases each). This CDR3 spans 16 amino acids. The V gene lost 3 bases and the J gene lost 2 bases, with 16 bases spanning the gap. Germline CDR1 reads SGHDT; CDR2 reads YYEEEE. Combining the CDR3 with reference TRBV5-6 and TRBJ2-3 gives the whole variable domain DAGVTQSPTHLIKTRGQQVTLRCSPKSGHDTVSWYQQALGQGPQFIFQYYEEEERQRGNFPDRFSGHQFPNYSSELNVNALLLGDSALYLCASSYGVGTYTDTQYFGPGTRLTVL.